The present T cell receptor beta chain was sequenced within a study of vaccination and CD4 T cells after COVID-19. Across the whole study: Post-COVID samples were collected a median around 100 days following diagnosis, spanning 35 to 161. The study sampled a few convalescent patients at day 14 and again at days 161 to 241 post-vaccination. Study-wide findings and caveats: Spike mono-reactivity marked 304 of 307 vaccine-specific clones in convalescent patients.

With respect to this clonotype: What it binds is unknown.

Cultured CD4+ T-cell DNA underwent Oncomine TCR Beta short-read sequencing. TCRdb called the PCR reads again in MiXCR, with one record for every CDR3 protein. The profile shows under 20,000 distinct CDR3 sequences, approximately 44% of them singletons. As for time point: late sampling 161 to 241 days after vaccination in three convalescent patients. Treatment denoted: approximately 9-day PBMC culture with coronavirus spike peptide pools or control peptides (ViraFEST assay). Germline V CDR1 and CDR2: SGHVS, FQNEAQ. CDR3 size: 15 residues. Deletions cut 1 base from V and 3 bases from J, with 13 bases between.

The receptor was derived from a human donor who had recovered from COVID-19. The rearrangement links TRBV7-8 to TRBJ2-7, with D perhaps TRBD1 (5 bases). The sample was CD4+ T cells from blood, cultured in vitro, taken about 7 months after SARS-CoV-2 vaccination. Here the CDR3 DNA reads TGTGCCAGCAGCTTAGACCAGGATAGGGGCTACGAGCAGTACTTC. Protein: CASSLDQDRGYEQYF.